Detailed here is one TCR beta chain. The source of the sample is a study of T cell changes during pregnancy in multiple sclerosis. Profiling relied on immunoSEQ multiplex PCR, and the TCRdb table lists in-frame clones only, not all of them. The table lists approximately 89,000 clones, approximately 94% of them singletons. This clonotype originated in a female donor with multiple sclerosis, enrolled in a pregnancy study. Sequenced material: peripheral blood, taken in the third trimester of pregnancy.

DNA of the CDR3: TGTGCCAGCAGCGAACGACTAGTCGACGAGCAGTACTTC. Translation: CASSERLVDEQYF. The chain joins TRBV5-4 to TRBJ2-7, with D tentatively TRBD2 (6 bases). The V and J ends lost 4 bases and 5 bases respectively, with 13 bases between them. Germline lookup yields CDR1 SGHNT and CDR2 YYREEE (reference sequence). The CDR3 covers 13 residues.